This record covers a single T cell receptor beta chain. What it binds is unknown. Germline loops: CDR1 LNHDA, CDR2 SQIVND (reference sequence). This CDR3 contains 17 residues. The J segment lost 5 bases and the V segment lost 5 bases, leaving 13 bases of the junction unmatched. The table came from immunoSEQ multiplex PCR; TCRdb's copy has only in-frame clones and leaves some out. The sample carries about 120,000 clones, 88% recorded once. The sample belongs to a study of T cell responses to AZD1222 COVID-19 vaccine. Findings and limits, study-wide: White British people made up most donors, females outnumbered males, and clonal diversity was possibly underestimated.

The genes are TRBV19 and TRBJ2-2, with 8 bases fitting TRBD1. This material consisted of peripheral blood, taken 28 days after the second AZD1222 dose. This receptor was identified in an adult who received the AZD1222 COVID-19 vaccine. The CDR3 here is CASSHNGQGIVTGELFF. In DNA, the CDR3 is TGTGCCAGTAGTCATAACGGACAGGGTATAGTAACCGGGGAGCTGTTTTTT.